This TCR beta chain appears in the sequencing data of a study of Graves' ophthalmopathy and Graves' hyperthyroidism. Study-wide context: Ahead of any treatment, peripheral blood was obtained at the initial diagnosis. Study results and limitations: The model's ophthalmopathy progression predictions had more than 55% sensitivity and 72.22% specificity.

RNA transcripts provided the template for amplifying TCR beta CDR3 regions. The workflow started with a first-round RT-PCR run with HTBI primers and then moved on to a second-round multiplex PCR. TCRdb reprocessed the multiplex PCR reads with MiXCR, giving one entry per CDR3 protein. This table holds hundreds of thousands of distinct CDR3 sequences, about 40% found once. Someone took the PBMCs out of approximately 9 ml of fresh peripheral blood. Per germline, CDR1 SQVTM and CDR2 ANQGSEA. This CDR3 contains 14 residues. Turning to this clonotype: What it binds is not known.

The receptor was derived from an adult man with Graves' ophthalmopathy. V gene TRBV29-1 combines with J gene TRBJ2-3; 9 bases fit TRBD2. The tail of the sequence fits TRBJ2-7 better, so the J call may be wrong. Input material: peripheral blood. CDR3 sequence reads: CSVLAGVAEDTQYF. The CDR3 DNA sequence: TGCAGCGTTTTAGCGGGGGTGGCCGAAGATACGCAGTACTTC.